This T cell receptor (beta chain) was captured in a study of T-cell reconstitution after alpha-beta-depleted transplantation in children (dated by TCRdb to the mid-2010s). Looking at the study overall: Using TCR repertoire profiling, the study followed T-cell immune reconstitution in a quantitative way in children after TCRalphabeta/CD19-depleted allogeneic hematopoietic cell transplantation.

The V end loses 6 bases and the J end loses 7 bases, and a stretch of 12 bases separates them. CDR1 and CDR2, looked up from the germline V gene, are SGHTA and FQGNSA. Reading from cysteine to phenylalanine, the CDR3 counts 13 amino acids. CDR3 DNA only is kept here, 39 bases in frame from base 1. Receptors were amplified or captured by PCR. TCRdb records Illumina HiSeq 2500 as the sequencer. TCR libraries were prepared with molecular barcoding, using unique molecular identifiers to normalize TCRbeta repertoire quantification. The public reads were run again by TCRdb, first through fastp at Q25 and then through MiXCR, and only productive beta chains were kept. Rows with a matching CDR3 protein are joined into one entry that keeps the most common DNA and genes. The sample table contains about 540,000 distinct CDR3 sequences; only one count was recorded for around 20% of them. The ten top clones hold around 3.3% of the sample.

This clonotype appeared a few times. Its antigen remains undetermined. Within one base of it there is no much larger clone, and no base qualities were kept. This specimen consisted of PBMCs from the stem cell graft donor, obtained from the stem cell graft. The source of this sequence is a human donor who donated a stem cell graft to a child with acute lymphoblastic leukemia. Recombination connected TRBV7-2 to TRBJ1-4; the D gene assignment is ambiguous. The nucleotide sequence is TGTGCCAGCAGAGGGAGGAATAGTGAAAAACTGTTTTTT. This translates into CASRGRNSEKLFF.